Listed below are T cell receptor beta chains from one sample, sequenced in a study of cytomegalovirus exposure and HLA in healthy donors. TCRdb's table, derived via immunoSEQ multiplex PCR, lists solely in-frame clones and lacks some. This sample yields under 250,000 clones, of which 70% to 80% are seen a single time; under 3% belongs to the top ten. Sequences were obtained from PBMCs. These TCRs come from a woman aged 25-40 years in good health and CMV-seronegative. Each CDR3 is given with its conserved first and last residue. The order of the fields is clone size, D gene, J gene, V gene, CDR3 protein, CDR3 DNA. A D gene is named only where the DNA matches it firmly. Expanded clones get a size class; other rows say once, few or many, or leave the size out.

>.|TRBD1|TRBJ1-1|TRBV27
CASSFSPGGSETEAFF
TGTGCCAGCAGTTTTTCGCCAGGGGGCTCGGAGACTGAAGCTTTCTTT
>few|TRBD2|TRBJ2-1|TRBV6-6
CASSGGAHFGEQFF
TGTGCCAGCAGCGGGGGGGCTCATTTCGGTGAGCAGTTCTTC
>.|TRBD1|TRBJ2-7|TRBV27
CASSRWTGHEQYF
TGTGCCAGCAGTCGTTGGACAGGGCACGAGCAGTACTTC
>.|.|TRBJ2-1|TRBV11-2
CASSVGYDEQFF
TGTGCCAGCAGTGTCGGGTACGATGAGCAGTTCTTC
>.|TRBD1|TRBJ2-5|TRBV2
CASLTTGGAETQYF
TGTGCCAGCCTAACTACAGGGGGCGCCGAGACCCAGTACTTC
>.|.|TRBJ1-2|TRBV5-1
CASSLDSPRNYGYTF
TGCGCCAGCAGCTTGGATTCTCCGAGAAATTATGGCTACACCTTC
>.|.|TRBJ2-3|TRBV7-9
CSSSLGAGERTDTQYF
TGTTCCAGCAGCTTAGGGGCGGGTGAACGCACAGATACGCAGTATTTT
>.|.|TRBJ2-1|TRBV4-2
CASSQAQPVRQVGGLYNEQFF
TGTGCCAGCAGCCAGGCACAGCCAGTCCGGCAGGTTGGCGGGTTATACAATGAGCAGTTCTTC
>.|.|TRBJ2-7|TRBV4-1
CASSFAPTGRHEQYF
TGCGCCAGCAGCTTCGCCCCCACAGGTCGCCACGAGCAGTACTTC
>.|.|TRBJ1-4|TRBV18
CASSPSSEKLFF
TGTGCCAGCTCACCCTCCTCTGAAAAACTGTTTTTT
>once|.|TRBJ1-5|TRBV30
CAWRNWGENQPQHF
TGTGCCTGGAGGAACTGGGGAGAGAATCAGCCCCAGCATTTT
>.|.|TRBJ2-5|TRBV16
CASSQFSETQYF
TGTGCCAGCAGCCAATTTTCGGAGACCCAGTACTTC
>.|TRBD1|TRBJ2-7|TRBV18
CASSPTGQGTEQYF
TGTGCCAGCTCACCAACCGGACAGGGGACCGAGCAGTACTTC
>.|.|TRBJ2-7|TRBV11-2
CASSLSLSSYEQYF
TGTGCCAGCAGCTTATCACTGAGCTCCTACGAGCAGTACTTC
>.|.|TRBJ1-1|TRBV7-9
CASSLAVISLNTEAFF
TGTGCCAGCAGCTTAGCGGTTATCAGTTTGAACACTGAAGCTTTCTTT
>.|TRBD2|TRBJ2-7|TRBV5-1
CASSLGLAGIYEQYF
TGCGCCAGCAGCTTGGGACTAGCGGGTATCTACGAGCAGTACTTC
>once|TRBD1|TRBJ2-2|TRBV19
CASTPQGTYTGELFF
TGTGCCAGTACCCCACAGGGGACATACACCGGGGAGCTGTTTTTT
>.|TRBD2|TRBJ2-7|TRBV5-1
CASSLAISGSPSSYEQYF
TGCGCCAGCAGCTTGGCCATTAGCGGGAGCCCCAGCTCCTACGAGCAGTACTTC
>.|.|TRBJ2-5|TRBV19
CASSSGVQETQYF
TGTGCCAGTAGTAGTGGAGTCCAAGAGACCCAGTACTTC
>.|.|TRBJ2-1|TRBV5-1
CASSLFGESNEQFF
TGCGCCAGCAGCTTGTTCGGAGAGAGCAATGAGCAGTTCTTC
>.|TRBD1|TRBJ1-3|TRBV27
CASSWDSSGNTIYF
TGTGCCAGCAGTTGGGACAGCTCTGGAAACACCATATATTTT
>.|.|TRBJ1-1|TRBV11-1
CASSPPLTGTKNTEAFF
TGTGCCAGCAGCCCGCCGTTGACCGGGACAAAGAACACTGAAGCTTTCTTT
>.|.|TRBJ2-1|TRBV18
CASSPRNEQFF
TGTGCCAGCTCACCCCGCAATGAGCAGTTCTTC
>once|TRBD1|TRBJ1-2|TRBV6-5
CASSFADRVGGYTF
TGTGCCAGCAGTTTCGCCGACAGGGTGGGTGGCTACACCTTC
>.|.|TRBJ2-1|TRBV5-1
CASSLAAGDLNEQFF
TGCGCCAGCAGCTTGGCAGCGGGTGACCTCAATGAGCAGTTCTTC
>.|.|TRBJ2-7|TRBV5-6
CASSLVQSGQYF
TGTGCCAGCAGCTTGGTACAGTCTGGGCAGTACTTC
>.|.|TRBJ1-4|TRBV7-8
CASTPGMNEKLFF
TGTGCCAGCACCCCGGGTATGAATGAAAAACTGTTTTTT
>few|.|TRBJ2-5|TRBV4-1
CASSQTLQGQETQYF
TGCGCCAGCAGCCAAACTCTTCAGGGGCAAGAGACCCAGTACTTC
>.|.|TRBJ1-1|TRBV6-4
CASSEGIGGYAFF
TGTGCCAGCAGTGAAGGTATCGGGGGATATGCTTTCTTT
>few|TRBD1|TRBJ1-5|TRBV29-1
CSVWTGGRQPQHF
TGCAGCGTATGGACAGGGGGCAGGCAGCCCCAGCATTTT
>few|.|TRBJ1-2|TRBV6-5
CASRPSGNYGYTF
TGTGCCAGCAGGCCATCCGGGAACTATGGCTACACCTTC
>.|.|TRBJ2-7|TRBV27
CASNPRDSIAGEQYF
TGTGCCAGCAACCCCCGGGACTCAATCGCGGGGGAGCAGTACTTC
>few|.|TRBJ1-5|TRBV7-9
CASSLGGHQPQHF
TGTGCCAGCAGCTTGGGGGGGCATCAGCCCCAGCATTTT
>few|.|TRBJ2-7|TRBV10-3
CAISESPGSTYEQYF
TGTGCCATCAGTGAGTCTCCAGGTTCGACCTACGAGCAGTACTTC
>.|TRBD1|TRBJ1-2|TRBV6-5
CASSNRGQNYGYTF
TGTGCCAGCAGTAATAGGGGACAGAACTATGGCTACACCTTC
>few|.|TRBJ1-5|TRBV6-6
CASSYSEGRQPQHF
TGTGCCAGCAGTTACTCTGAGGGCAGACAGCCCCAGCATTTT
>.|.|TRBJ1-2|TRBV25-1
CASSESGRNYGYTF
TGTGCCAGCAGTGAATCTGGCAGAAACTATGGCTACACCTTC
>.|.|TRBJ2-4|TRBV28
CASSQIENGVGEYF
TGTGCCAGCAGTCAAATCGAAAACGGAGTAGGCGAGTACTTC
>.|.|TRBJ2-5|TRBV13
CASSLGLQMPETQYF
TGTGCCAGCAGCTTAGGCCTCCAGATGCCCGAGACCCAGTACTTC
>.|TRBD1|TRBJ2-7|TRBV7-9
CASSLRQGSYEQYF
TGTGCCAGCAGCCTGCGACAGGGGTCCTACGAGCAGTACTTC
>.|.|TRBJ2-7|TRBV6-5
CASSYGAGVLEQYF
TGTGCCAGCAGTTACGGGGCAGGGGTTCTCGAGCAGTACTTC
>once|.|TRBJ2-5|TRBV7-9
CASSLPSEQETQYF
TGTGCCAGCAGCTTGCCTAGCGAGCAAGAGACCCAGTACTTC
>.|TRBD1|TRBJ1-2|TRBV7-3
CASSLRDRGGTF
TGTGCCAGCAGCCTCCGGGACAGGGGAGGCACCTTC
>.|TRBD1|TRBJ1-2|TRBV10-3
CAIRQGASDTLNYGYTF
TGTGCCATCCGACAGGGGGCTTCGGATACCCTTAACTATGGCTACACCTTC
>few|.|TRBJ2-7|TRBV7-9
CASSPTGFSYEQYF
TGTGCCAGCAGTCCGACTGGGTTTTCCTACGAGCAGTACTTC
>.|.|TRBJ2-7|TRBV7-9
CASSLAPQGYEQYF
TGTGCCAGCAGCTTAGCGCCCCAGGGCTACGAGCAGTACTTC
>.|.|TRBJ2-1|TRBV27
CASSDGSGHNEQFF
TGTGCCAGCTCGGACGGTAGCGGCCACAATGAGCAGTTCTTC
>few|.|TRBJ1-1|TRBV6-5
CASSLGKIREAFF
TGTGCCAGCAGTTTGGGCAAGATTAGGGAAGCTTTCTTT
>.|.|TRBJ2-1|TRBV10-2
CASSPGHEQFF
TGCGCCAGCAGTCCAGGCCATGAGCAGTTCTTC